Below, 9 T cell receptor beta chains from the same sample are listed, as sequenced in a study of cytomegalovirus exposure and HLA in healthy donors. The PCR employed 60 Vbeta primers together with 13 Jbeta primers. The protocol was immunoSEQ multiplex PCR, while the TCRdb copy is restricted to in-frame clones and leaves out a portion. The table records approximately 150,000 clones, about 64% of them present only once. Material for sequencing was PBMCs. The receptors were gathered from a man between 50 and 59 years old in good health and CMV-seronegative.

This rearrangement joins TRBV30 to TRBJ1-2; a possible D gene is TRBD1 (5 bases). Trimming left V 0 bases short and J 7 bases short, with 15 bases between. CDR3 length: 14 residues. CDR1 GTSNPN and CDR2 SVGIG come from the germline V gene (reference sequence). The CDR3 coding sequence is TGTGCCTGGAGTGTGAGTTGGGGGGTCCGTGGCTACACCTTC. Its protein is CAWSVSWGVRGYTF. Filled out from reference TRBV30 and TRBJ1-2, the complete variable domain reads SQTIHQWPATLVQPVGSPLSLECTVEGTSNPNLYWYRQAAGRGLQLLFYSVGIGQISSEVPQNLSASRPQDRQFILSSKKLLLSDSGFYLCAWSVSWGVRGYTFGSGTRLTVV.

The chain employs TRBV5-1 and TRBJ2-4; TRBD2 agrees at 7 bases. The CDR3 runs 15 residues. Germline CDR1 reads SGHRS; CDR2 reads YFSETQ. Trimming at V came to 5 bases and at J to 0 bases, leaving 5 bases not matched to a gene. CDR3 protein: CASSPGGLAKNIQYF. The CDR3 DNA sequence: TGCGCCAGCAGTCCGGGGGGTTTAGCCAAAAACATTCAGTACTTC. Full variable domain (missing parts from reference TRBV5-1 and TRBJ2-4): KAGVTQTPRYLIKTRGQQVTLSCSPISGHRSVSWYQQTPGQGLQFLFEYFSETQRNKGNFPGRFSGRQFSNSRSEMNVSTLELGDSALYLCASSPGGLAKNIQYFGAGTRLSVL.

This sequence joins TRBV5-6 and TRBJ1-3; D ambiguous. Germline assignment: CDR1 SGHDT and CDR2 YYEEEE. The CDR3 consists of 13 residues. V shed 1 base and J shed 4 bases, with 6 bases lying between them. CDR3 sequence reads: CASSLLRGNTIYF. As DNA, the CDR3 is TGTGCCAGCAGCTTGTTGAGGGGAAACACCATATATTTT.

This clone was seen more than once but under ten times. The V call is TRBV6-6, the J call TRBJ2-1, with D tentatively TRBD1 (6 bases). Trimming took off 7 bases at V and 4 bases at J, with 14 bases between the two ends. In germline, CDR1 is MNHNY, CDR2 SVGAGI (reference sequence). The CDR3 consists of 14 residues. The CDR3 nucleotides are TGTGCCAGCATCCCCCAGGGGCGATACAATGAGCAGTTCTTC. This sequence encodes CASIPQGRYNEQFF.

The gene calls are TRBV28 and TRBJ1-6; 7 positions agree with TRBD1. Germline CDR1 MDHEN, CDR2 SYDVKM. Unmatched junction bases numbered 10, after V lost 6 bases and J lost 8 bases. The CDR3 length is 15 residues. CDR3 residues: CASRGDDRAHSPLHF. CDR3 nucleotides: TGTGCCAGCAGGGGGGACGACAGGGCCCATTCACCCCTCCACTTT.

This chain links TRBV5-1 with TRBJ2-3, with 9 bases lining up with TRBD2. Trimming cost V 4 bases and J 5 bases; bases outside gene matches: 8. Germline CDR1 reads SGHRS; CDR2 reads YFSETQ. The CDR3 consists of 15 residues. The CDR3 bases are TGCGCCAGCAGCCTCACGGGACTAGCAGGAGATACGCAGTATTTT. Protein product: CASSLTGLAGDTQYF. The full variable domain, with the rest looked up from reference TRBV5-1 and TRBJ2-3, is KAGVTQTPRYLIKTRGQQVTLSCSPISGHRSVSWYQQTPGQGLQFLFEYFSETQRNKGNFPGRFSGRQFSNSRSEMNVSTLELGDSALYLCASSLTGLAGDTQYFGPGTRLTVL.

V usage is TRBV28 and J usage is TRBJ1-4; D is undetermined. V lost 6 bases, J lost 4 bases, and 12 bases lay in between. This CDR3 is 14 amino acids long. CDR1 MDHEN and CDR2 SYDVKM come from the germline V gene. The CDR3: CASSSGIVNEKLFF. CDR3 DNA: TGTGCCAGCAGCTCCGGGATTGTTAATGAAAAACTGTTTTTT.

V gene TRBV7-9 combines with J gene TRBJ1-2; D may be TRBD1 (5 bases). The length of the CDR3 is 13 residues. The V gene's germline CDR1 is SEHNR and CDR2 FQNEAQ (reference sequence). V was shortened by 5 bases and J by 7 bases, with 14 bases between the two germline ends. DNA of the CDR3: TGTGCCAGCAGCACCGGGACTGTTCTTGGCTACACCTTC. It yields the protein CASSTGTVLGYTF.

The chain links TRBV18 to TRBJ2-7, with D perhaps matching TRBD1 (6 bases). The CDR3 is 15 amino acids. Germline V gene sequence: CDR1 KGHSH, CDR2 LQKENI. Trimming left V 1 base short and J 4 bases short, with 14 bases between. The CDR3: CASSPRQGKGYEQYF. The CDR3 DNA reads TGTGCCAGCTCACCACGGCAGGGGAAAGGGTACGAGCAGTACTTC. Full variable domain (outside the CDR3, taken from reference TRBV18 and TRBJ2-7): NAGVMQNPRHLVRRRGQEARLRCSPMKGHSHVYWYRQLPEEGLKFMVYLQKENIIDESGMPKERFSAEFPKEGPSILRIQQVVRGDSAAYFCASSPRQGKGYEQYFGPGTRLTVT.